One sample yielded the 8 T cell receptor beta chains listed below, sequenced in a study of patients and donors after allogeneic stem cell transplantation. TCRdb recomputed calls from the RT-PCR reads with MiXCR, one row per CDR3 protein. Found here are some 10,000 distinct CDR3 sequences, 22% of them singletons; the top ten hold 53%. The sample comprised blood, either unsorted or a sorted T cell fraction (not recorded which). These receptor sequences come from a human donor who was either an allogeneic HSCT recipient or a stem cell or donor lymphocyte infusion donor (not recorded which). It is not recorded whose cells these are; they may come from a transplant donor.

This clonotype was seen ten or more times. The V call is TRBV6-2 or TRBV6-3, the J call TRBJ2-1, with 7 positions matching TRBD2. After removal of 6 bases from V and 7 bases from J, the junction contained 9 bases not matched to a gene. Germline CDR1 is MNHEY and CDR2 is SVGEGT. The CDR3 consists of 14 residues. This CDR3 is CASSAPGGLNEQFF. The CDR3 nucleotides are TGTGCCAGCAGCGCCCCGGGGGGTCTAAATGAGCAGTTCTTC.

The DNA of the CDR3 is TGCAGTGCTTTTAGCGGGGGCGGGCACAATGAGCAGTTCTTC. It encodes CSAFSGGGHNEQFF. The chain uses TRBV20-1 and TRBJ2-1; 9 bases align to TRBD2. This CDR3 spans 14 amino acids. V lost 5 bases and J lost 5; bases outside the gene matches: 7. From germline, CDR1 is DFQATT and CDR2 SNEGSKA (reference sequence).

This clonotype was seen only a few times. This sequence joins TRBV7-9 and TRBJ1-2, with 7 bases aligning to TRBD1. In germline, CDR1 is SEHNR, CDR2 FQNEAQ (reference sequence). V was pared by 0 bases and J by 5 bases, with 0 bases of the junction left unmatched. The CDR3 has 13 residues. The CDR3 is CASSLATGYGYTF. The DNA for the CDR3 is TGTGCCAGCAGCTTAGCGACAGGGTATGGCTACACCTTC.

V usage is TRBV6-2 or TRBV6-3 and J usage is TRBJ2-4, with TRBD2 matching over 10 bases. The CDR3 spans 15 residues. J gave up 7 bases and V 5 bases, and 8 bases lay outside the gene matches. The germline V gene encodes CDR1 MNHEY and CDR2 SVGEGT. The CDR3 DNA reads as TGTGCCAGCAGTCGCAGCGGGGGGGCCTTGAACATTCAGTACTTC. As protein: CASSRSGGALNIQYF.

This clonotype has a count of ten or more. The V call is TRBV20-1, the J call TRBJ1-1; D might be TRBD1 (5 bases). The CDR3 has 15 amino acids. Trimming cost V 2 bases and J 2 bases, with 15 bases left between them. Germline V gene sequence: CDR1 DFQATT, CDR2 SNEGSKA (reference sequence). This CDR3 is CSARLGQGLNTEAFF. The CDR3 nucleotides are TGCAGTGCTAGACTGGGGCAGGGACTTAACACTGAAGCTTTCTTT.

The V gene is TRBV7-8, the J gene TRBJ2-5; tentatively, D is TRBD1 (6 bases). The V gene's germline CDR1 is SGHVS and CDR2 FQNEAQ. This CDR3 is built from 14 residues. Deletions cut 4 bases from V and 1 base from J, with 10 bases between. The CDR3 protein is CASSSQTGQETQYF. CDR3 bases: TGTGCCAGCAGCTCGCAGACAGGCCAAGAGACCCAGTACTTC.

The genes are TRBV7-2 and TRBJ1-2; no clear D. The germline gives CDR1 SGHTA, CDR2 FQGNSA. V was shortened by 6 bases and J by 4 bases, with 9 bases between the two germline ends. The CDR3 loop spans 12 amino acids. As DNA, the CDR3 is TGTGCCAGCAGATATCAAGTCTATGGCTACACCTTC. Translating it yields CASRYQVYGYTF.

This clonotype turned up a few times. In this CDR3 the conserved last residue, phenylalanine or tryptophan, is missing, so a read error is likely. The DNA is omitted, as the CDR3 cannot be located on it reliably, and the CDR3 follows TCRdb's listing. The V call is TRBV21-1, the J call TRBJ1-1. TRBV21-1 corresponds to a pseudogene. 16 amino acids form the CDR3, both terminal residues included. The CDR3 sequence: CASSKALGWTKTEAFV.